The 9 T cell receptor beta chains below all came from one sample that was sequenced in a study of regulatory T cells in long-lasting Graves disease. Time point described: newly diagnosed GD, antithyroid drugs for less than 3 months. PBMC-derived RNA was used for the TCR library. The authors built TCR beta libraries using iRepertoire HTBI primers and Arm-PCR of CDR3 regions. TCRdb re-analysed the multiplex PCR reads in MiXCR, keeping a single row per CDR3 protein. Here the sample spans some 350,000 distinct CDR3 sequences, roughly 16% being singletons. These data also featured in a second study, about T cells in Graves' hyperthyroidism and ophthalmopathy.

The specimen was peripheral blood mononuclear cells (PBMCs), collected at new diagnosis, from a patient treated with antithyroid drugs. The receptors here all came from a woman aged 18-29 years with Graves disease.

The rearrangement joins TRBV15 to TRBJ1-3; no clear D. The CDR3 consists of 15 residues. Germline CDR1 is LNHNV and CDR2 is YYDKDF (reference sequence). V lost 3 bases to trimming and J lost 0 bases, with 9 bases between them. The chain's CDR3 is CATSRDKGSGNTIYF. CDR3 nucleotides: TGTGCCACCAGCAGGGATAAAGGCTCTGGAAACACCATATATTTT. Combining the CDR3 with reference TRBV15 and TRBJ1-3 gives the whole variable domain DAMVIQNPRYQVTQFGKPVTLSCSQTLNHNVMYWYQQKSSQAPKLLFHYYDKDFNNEADTPDNFQSRRPNTSFCFLDIRSPGLGDTAMYLCATSRDKGSGNTIYFGEGSWLTVV.

This clonotype was seen at least ten times. The rearrangement joins TRBV12-3 or TRBV12-4 to TRBJ1-2; D might be TRBD1 (6 bases). The germline V and J ends were trimmed by 6 bases and 8 bases, with 13 bases remaining between them. The CDR3 has 12 amino acids. Here the CDR3 reads CASRPGAGGYTF. CDR3 DNA: TGTGCCAGCAGACCGGGGGCAGGCGGCTACACCTTC.

There are many counts of this clonotype. This sequence joins TRBV2 and TRBJ2-7, with D unclear. The CDR3 extends over 11 amino acids. The germline gives CDR1 SNHLY, CDR2 FYNNEI. V lost 7 bases to trimming and J lost 4 bases, with 8 bases between them. CDR3 sequence: CASTIQYEQYF. DNA for the CDR3: TGTGCCAGCACAATTCAGTACGAGCAGTACTTC.

This clonotype has a count of ten or more. The V call is TRBV7-2, the J call TRBJ2-7; D tentatively fits TRBD1 or TRBD2 (6 bases each). Between the trimmed V and J ends, which lost 1 base and 3 bases, there was a span of 10 bases. CDR1 is SGHTA, CDR2 FQGNSA, per germline. The CDR3 contains 14 residues. CDR3 protein: CASSLGGGLYEQYF. In nucleotides, the CDR3 is TGTGCCAGCAGCTTAGGAGGGGGGCTCTACGAGCAGTACTTC.

The rearrangement uses TRBV12-3 or TRBV12-4 and TRBJ1-1; D gene uncertain. The V and J ends lost 1 base and 0 bases respectively, with 6 bases between them. The CDR3 loop spans 14 amino acids. CDR3 loop: CASSLEWVNTEAFF. CDR3 coding DNA: TGTGCCAGCAGTTTAGAGTGGGTGAACACTGAAGCTTTCTTT.

V usage is TRBV30 and J usage is TRBJ2-7, with D hard to call. Germline V gene data show CDR1 as GTSNPN and CDR2 as SVGIG (reference sequence). The CDR3 consists of 12 residues. V lost 3 bases to trimming and J lost 6 bases, with 12 bases between them. This CDR3 is CAWSRLAFEQYF. DNA for the CDR3: TGTGCCTGGAGCCGCTTGGCTTTCGAGCAGTACTTC.

This clonotype was counted a few times. Possible read error: a much larger clone is one base away. V is TRBV11-2 and J is TRBJ2-2; D is uncertain. Germline V gene lookup returns CDR1 SGHAT and CDR2 FQNNGV. The CDR3 runs 14 residues. V was cut by 4 bases and J by 5 bases, with 11 bases left in between. In nucleotides, the CDR3 is TGTGCCAGCAGCTCTCCCCCCCGGACCGGGGAGCTGTTTTTT. Protein: CASSSPPRTGELFF.

This clonotype was found many times. The chain carries TRBV28 and TRBJ2-1; 8 bases are a match to TRBD2. This CDR3 comprises 15 residues. CDR1 and CDR2 (germline): MDHEN, SYDVKM. The ends lost 10 bases at V and 5 bases at J; junction bases unmatched: 13. In DNA, the CDR3 is TGTGCCACCATCGGGGGGGCCACAGGGCACAATGAGCAGTTCTTC. Its translation: CATIGGATGHNEQFF.

As to this clonotype: A much larger clone lies one base from this, so it may be a read error. V usage is TRBV28 and J usage is TRBJ2-7; 8 bases line up with TRBD2. CDR3 length equals 14 residues. Germline V lookup: CDR1 MDHEN, CDR2 SYDVKM. The ends lost 3 bases at V and 7 bases at J; junction bases unmatched: 8. CDR3 in DNA: TGTGCCAGCAGTTTGGGGACTAGGTACAATGAGCAGTACTTC. This codes for CASSLGTRYNEQYF. Full variable domain (rest looked up from reference TRBV28 and TRBJ2-7): DVKVTQSSRYLVKRTGEKVFLECVQDMDHENMFWYRQDPGLGLRLIYFSYDVKMKEKGDIPEGYSVSREKKERFSLILESASTNQTSMYLCASSLGTRYNEQYFGPGTRLTVT.